One T cell receptor (beta chain) is described in this entry. The data belong to a study of blood T cell repertoires in COVID-19. Sequencing used immunoSEQ multiplex PCR; TCRdb keeps in-frame clones, though not all of them. The sample consists of 250,000 or so clones, about 88% of them appearing once. This CDR3 contains 15 residues. V was clipped by 4 bases and J by 5 bases, with 14 bases between them. Germline V lookup: CDR1 LNHDA, CDR2 SQIVND (reference sequence). The chain couples TRBV19 to TRBJ2-2; possible D gene TRBD1, 5 bases. The TCR sequence derives from a woman aged 50 to 65 who had been exposed to COVID-19. Sequenced input: PBMCs or T cells enriched from blood (not recorded which). CDR3 in amino acids: CASSKRGRQTGELFF. The CDR3 coding sequence is TGTGCCAGTAGTAAAAGGGGCCGACAGACCGGGGAGCTGTTTTTT.